This T cell receptor beta chain was recovered during a study of blood T cells in healthy people across ages. Comment on this clonotype: Its antigen is still unknown.

Broader study findings: Both higher diversity and more naive CD4+ cells marked long-lived donors when set against aged donors.

J lost 12 bases, V lost 1 base, and 15 bases had no gene match. Germline CDR1 is SQVTM and CDR2 is ANQGSEA. The CDR3 totals 15 residues. For the second PCR, which ran for about 6 to 11 cycles, a sample-barcoded 5' primer and a J-beta primer mix were used. Each CDR3 protein is one row after TCRdb ran MiXCR on the 5' RACE reads. The sample gives about 1.6 million distinct CDR3 sequences, around 35% of which show up once; over 9% is in the top ten. The material sequenced was blood. The V call is TRBV29-1, the J call TRBJ1-2; 9 positions agree with TRBD1. The clonotype comes from a woman in her twenties or thirties in good health. CDR3 sequence: CSVEAPRTGETRDTF. CDR3 DNA: TGCAGCGTTGAAGCCCCCCGGACAGGGGAGACCCGGGACACCTTC.